These 32 T cell receptor beta chains were all obtained from the same sample, sequenced in a study of PD-1 blockade in mismatch repair-deficient tumors. Method: immunoSEQ multiplex PCR; TCRdb's copy keeps in-frame clones and lacks some. The data hold approximately 40,000 clones, with roughly 77% observed a single time. The sequenced sample was peripheral blood, obtained 4 weeks after starting pembrolizumab. The source of these receptors is an adult with mismatch repair-deficient cancer.

This clone is medium-sized. V gene TRBV18 combines with J gene TRBJ1-1; D is perhaps TRBD1 (6 bases). The CDR3 runs 16 residues. The germline V gene encodes CDR1 KGHSH and CDR2 LQKENI. With 1 base removed from V and 1 base from J, the gap between germline ends came to 13 bases. CDR3 bases: TGTGCCAGCTCACCACGTGGCAGGGGTTCGAACACTGAAGCTTTCTTT. Amino acids: CASSPRGRGSNTEAFF.

The V gene is TRBV4-2, the J gene TRBJ1-2, with TRBD1 as a possible D gene (5 bases). This CDR3 is 18 amino acids long. Germline CDR1 is LGHNA and CDR2 is YNFKEQ. V lost 3 bases and J lost 2, with 22 bases in between. CDR3 loop: CASSHNLPRDRWNYGYTF. The CDR3 DNA sequence: TGTGCCAGCAGCCACAATCTACCCCGGGACCGATGGAACTATGGCTACACCTTC.

In nucleotides, the CDR3 is TGTGCCAGTAGAACGGATCTCGGCAATCAGCCCCAGCATTTT. Translated: CASRTDLGNQPQHF. The chain carries TRBV19 and TRBJ1-5; D remains ambiguous. V was shortened by 6 bases and J by 2 bases, with 11 bases between the two germline ends. CDR3 length equals 14 residues. Germline assignment: CDR1 LNHDA and CDR2 SQIVND (reference sequence).

V usage is TRBV28 and J usage is TRBJ2-6; D ambiguous. The V end lost 3 bases, the J end lost 0 bases, and 3 bases lay between the germline ends. CDR1 is MDHEN, CDR2 SYDVKM, per germline. The CDR3 contains 14 residues. CDR3 coding DNA: TGTGCCAGCAGTTTGAGCTCTGGGGCCAACGTCCTGACTTTC. Its translation: CASSLSSGANVLTF.

This chain connects TRBV7-9 to TRBJ2-3; the D is unclear. CDR1 is SEHNR and CDR2 is FQNEAQ in the germline V gene (reference sequence). The CDR3 has 15 residues. Deletions cut 3 bases from V and 0 bases from J, with 10 bases between. The CDR3 protein is CASSFSTVSTDTQYF. In DNA form, the CDR3 reads TGTGCCAGCAGCTTTAGTACCGTGAGCACAGATACGCAGTATTTT.

V and J are TRBV28 and TRBJ2-1, with 11 positions matching TRBD2. The V gene's germline CDR1 is MDHEN and CDR2 SYDVKM. The CDR3 consists of 17 residues. Trimming cost V 5 bases and J 6 bases; bases outside gene matches: 12. CDR3 coding DNA: TGTGCCAGCAGTGACCCCTTAGCGGGAGGGCCGTCCAATGAGCAGTTCTTC. Its translation is CASSDPLAGGPSNEQFF.

This clone was seen a few times. The chain couples TRBV6-6 to TRBJ1-5, with D unclear. With 3 bases removed from V and 6 bases from J, the gap between germline ends came to 6 bases. The CDR3 sequence is 12 residues long. In germline, CDR1 is MNHNY, CDR2 SVGAGI (reference sequence). CDR3 in amino acids: CASSYGLQPQHF. The CDR3 DNA reads TGTGCCAGCAGTTATGGCCTTCAGCCCCAGCATTTT.

The rearrangement links TRBV4-2 to TRBJ2-7; D gene uncertain. The CDR3 length is 13 residues. The V end lost 1 base, the J end lost 4 bases, and 8 bases lay between the germline ends. Germline values: CDR1 LGHNA, CDR2 YNFKEQ. The CDR3, as DNA: TGTGCCAGCAGCCAAGCTGAGAAGTACGAGCAGTACTTC. This encodes CASSQAEKYEQYF.

In its sample, this clone is medium-sized. The CDR3 nucleotides are TGTGCAAGTCGCTGGACATACGAGCAGTACTTC. This codes for CASRWTYEQYF. J is TRBJ2-7 and V is TRBV12-2; the table names TRBD1, a call not compared with the DNA. TRBV12-2 is recorded as a pseudogene. This CDR3 region has 11 residues.

This chain uses TRBV4-1 with TRBJ2-1; unclear D gene. The V gene lost 5 bases and the J gene lost 3 bases, with 8 bases spanning the gap. Germline values: CDR1 MGHRA, CDR2 YSYEKL. The CDR3 sequence is 13 residues long. CDR3 DNA: TGCGCCAGCAGCACCCAAATCTACAATGAGCAGTTCTTC. This gives the protein CASSTQIYNEQFF.

This clone was seen once. The chain recombines TRBV4-1 with TRBJ2-7, with D maybe TRBD1 (6 bases). V lost 4 bases, J lost 3 bases, and 13 bases lay in between. CDR1 MGHRA and CDR2 YSYEKL come from the germline V gene. The CDR3 is 14 amino acids. Here the CDR3 reads CASSPGQTIYEQYF. CDR3 bases: TGCGCCAGCAGCCCGGGACAAACGATCTACGAGCAGTACTTC.

With respect to this clone: The junction departs from the called germline gene at one end, perhaps through a read error. The V call is TRBV7-7, the J call TRBJ2-5, with TRBD2 matching over 8 bases. The germline V gene encodes CDR1 SSHAT and CDR2 FNYEAQ (reference sequence). The CDR3 has 15 residues. The CDR3: CASSSRGLAAETQYF. As DNA, the CDR3 is TGTGCTAGCAGCTCGCGTGGACTAGCTGCAGAGACCCAGTACTTC.

This clone was seen a handful of times. The chain is built from TRBV13 and TRBJ2-2; D may be TRBD2 (6 bases). V was clipped by 2 bases and J by 6 bases, with 22 bases between them. The CDR3 has 18 amino acids. In germline, CDR1 is PRHDT, CDR2 FYEKMQ (reference sequence). CDR3 sequence reads: CASSLPTSLGRWAGELFF. Here the CDR3 DNA reads TGTGCCAGCAGCTTACCCACTAGCTTGGGGAGATGGGCCGGGGAGCTGTTTTTT.

This rearrangement joins TRBV2 to TRBJ1-1; D is ambiguous. Germline V gene sequence: CDR1 SNHLY, CDR2 FYNNEI. V lost 4 bases and J 1 base, leaving 13 bases between the germline ends. This CDR3 has 15 residues. The CDR3 loop is CASSAREDRNTEAFF. The CDR3 DNA reads TGTGCCAGCAGTGCCCGGGAGGACCGGAACACTGAAGCTTTCTTT.

The chain uses TRBV19 and TRBJ2-6; D may be TRBD1 (6 bases). Germline V gives CDR1 LNHDA, CDR2 SQIVND (reference sequence). The V end was cut by 3 bases, the J end by 2 bases, with 11 bases between. CDR3 size: 16 residues. The CDR3 protein is CASSIRWDTGANVLTF. DNA for the CDR3: TGTGCCAGTAGTATCCGCTGGGACACTGGGGCCAACGTCCTGACTTTC.

The chain carries TRBV11-3 and TRBJ1-4; D might be TRBD1 (5 bases). The CDR3 is 16 residues long. Trimming shortened V by 3 bases and J by 3 bases, and 14 bases separated the two germline ends. Germline V gives CDR1 SGHNT, CDR2 YENEEA. DNA of the CDR3: TGTGCCAGCAGCTTGGGGGGTCGGGGGTCTAATGAAAAACTGTTTTTT. Its protein product is CASSLGGRGSNEKLFF.

This clone was counted only a few times. The genes are TRBV5-4 and TRBJ1-2; TRBD1 might be the D (5 bases). The CDR3 totals 14 residues. Germline V gene data show CDR1 as SGHNT and CDR2 as YYREEE (reference sequence). Deletions cut 0 bases from V and 8 bases from J, with 14 bases between. CDR3 region: CASSLVLGGRGYTF. CDR3 in DNA: TGTGCCAGCAGCTTGGTTTTGGGGGGGAGAGGCTACACCTTC.

The chain recombines TRBV28 with TRBJ1-4; no clear D. This CDR3 spans 15 amino acids. Germline CDR1 reads MDHEN; CDR2 reads SYDVKM. V was clipped by 4 bases and J by 7 bases, with 16 bases between them. The CDR3, as DNA: TGTGCCAGCAGTTCTATATCAGGTACCGGTGAAAAACTGTTTTTT. Its translation is CASSSISGTGEKLFF. Combining the CDR3 with reference TRBV28 and TRBJ1-4 gives the whole variable domain DVKVTQSSRYLVKRTGEKVFLECVQDMDHENMFWYRQDPGLGLRLIYFSYDVKMKEKGDIPEGYSVSREKKERFSLILESASTNQTSMYLCASSSISGTGEKLFFGSGTQLSVL.

The sample holds one count of this clone. The genes are TRBV6-1 and TRBJ2-3, with D maybe TRBD2 (7 bases). V dropped 4 bases and J dropped 2 bases, with 16 bases sitting between them. Germline values: CDR1 MNHNS, CDR2 SASEGT. CDR3 length equals 16 residues. The CDR3 nucleotides are TGTGCCAGCAGTGTCGGTACGGGGGGCTTCACAGATACGCAGTATTTT. Protein sequence: CASSVGTGGFTDTQYF.

This CDR3 reads CASSLVLRGGEQYF. Here the CDR3 DNA reads TGTGCCAGCAGCTTGGTTCTTCGAGGGGGAGAGCAGTACTTC. The V call is TRBV5-5, the J call TRBJ2-7, with D possibly TRBD1 on 6 matching bases. The CDR3 spans 14 residues. Trimming removed 0 bases at V and 7 bases at J, with 14 bases between. The germline CDR1 and CDR2 sequences are SGHKS and YYEKEE (reference sequence). Together with reference TRBV5-5 and TRBJ2-7, the CDR3 gives the full variable domain: DAGVTQSPTHLIKTRGQQVTLRCSPISGHKSVSWYQQVLGQGPQFIFQYYEKEERGRGNFPDRFSARQFPNYSSELNVNALLLGDSALYLCASSLVLRGGEQYFGPGTRLTVT.

This rearrangement joins TRBV30 to TRBJ1-4; tentatively, D is TRBD1 (6 bases). This CDR3 is 14 amino acids long. Trimming took off 2 bases at V and 8 bases at J, with 15 bases between the two ends. Germline assignment: CDR1 GTSNPN and CDR2 SVGIG (reference sequence). The CDR3 DNA sequence: TGTGCCTGGAGTTCCCGCAGGGGAAGGGAAAAACTGTTTTTT. This gives the protein CAWSSRRGREKLFF.

This chain links TRBV4-1 with TRBJ1-2; the D gene is possibly TRBD1 (5 bases). Germline lookup yields CDR1 MGHRA and CDR2 YSYEKL. The V and J ends lost 4 bases and 8 bases respectively, with 29 bases between them. This CDR3 comprises 18 residues. Here the CDR3 reads CASSRLFPPGTARAGYTF. CDR3 DNA: TGCGCCAGCAGCCGACTATTTCCACCTGGGACCGCCCGGGCGGGCTACACCTTC.

This clone was seen a handful of times. The chain is built from TRBV28 and TRBJ2-7; TRBD1 matches 7 bases. In germline, CDR1 is MDHEN, CDR2 SYDVKM. Trimming removed 6 bases from V and 7 bases from J; junction bases left unmatched: 6. This CDR3 has 12 amino acids. The CDR3 spells CASRKGAWEQYF. DNA for the CDR3: TGTGCCAGCAGAAAGGGGGCCTGGGAGCAGTACTTC.

Worth noting for this clone: The junction and the germline gene differ at one end; a read error may be behind it. The chain carries TRBV27 and TRBJ2-3; tentatively, D is TRBD1 or TRBD2 (6 bases each). This CDR3 comprises 15 residues. Germline lookup yields CDR1 MNHEY and CDR2 SMNVEV (reference sequence). The CDR3 DNA is TGTGCCAGCAGTTTCTGGGGGGCTGGCACAGGTACGCAGTATTTT. Translating it yields CASSFWGAGTGTQYF.

The V call is TRBV27, the J call TRBJ2-5; possible D gene TRBD1, 5 bases. The CDR3 is 13 amino acids. Germline assignment: CDR1 MNHEY and CDR2 SMNVEV (reference sequence). V was cut by 2 bases and J by 3 bases, with 7 bases left in between. The CDR3 here is CASSLQGKETQYF. In DNA, the CDR3 is TGTGCCAGCAGTTTACAGGGAAAAGAGACCCAGTACTTC.

J is TRBJ2-1 and V is TRBV7-3, with 7 positions matching TRBD1. V lost 0 bases and J lost 3; bases outside the gene matches: 5. This CDR3 comprises 16 residues. Germline loops: CDR1 SGHTA, CDR2 FQGTGA. The CDR3 bases are TGTGCCAGCAGCTTAACGTCTTGGGACAGCTACAATGAGCAGTTCTTC. This gives the protein CASSLTSWDSYNEQFF.

The sample holds a few counts of this clone. The V call is TRBV30, the J call TRBJ2-3; TRBD1 agrees at 10 bases. This CDR3 has 15 amino acids. Germline trimming cut 4 bases from V and 5 bases from J; bases unmatched to any gene: 9. Germline V lookup: CDR1 GTSNPN, CDR2 SVGIG (reference sequence). CDR3 nucleotide sequence: TGTGCCTGGAAAAGGGGTGGACAGGGGGAAGATACGCAGTATTTT. This encodes CAWKRGGQGEDTQYF.

The V gene is TRBV20-1, the J gene TRBJ1-2; 7 bases agree with TRBD1. Germline V gene sequence: CDR1 DFQATT, CDR2 SNEGSKA (reference sequence). CDR3 length: 11 residues. V lost 2 bases to trimming and J lost 13 bases; unmatched junction nucleotides: 7. CDR3 protein: CSARLKGASTF. The CDR3 nucleotides are TGCAGTGCTAGACTAAAGGGGGCGTCCACCTTC.

V usage is TRBV5-1 and J usage is TRBJ2-7; maybe TRBD1 (5 bases). V was trimmed by 4 bases and J by 4 bases, leaving 9 bases between them. There are 12 residues in the CDR3. Germline values: CDR1 SGHRS, CDR2 YFSETQ. As DNA, the CDR3 is TGCGCCAGCAGCCTTCAGGGTTACGAGCAGTACTTC. Protein product: CASSLQGYEQYF.

This sequence joins TRBV5-1 and TRBJ2-7; D unclear. This CDR3 region has 17 residues. CDR1 is SGHRS and CDR2 is YFSETQ in the germline V gene. Trimming cost V 4 bases and J 0 bases, with 20 bases left between them. CDR3 DNA: TGCGCCAGCAGCCCGTGGACGGGTTCCCCCCACTCCTACGAGCAGTACTTC. As protein: CASSPWTGSPHSYEQYF. Supplemented by reference TRBV5-1 and TRBJ2-7, the full variable domain reads KAGVTQTPRYLIKTRGQQVTLSCSPISGHRSVSWYQQTPGQGLQFLFEYFSETQRNKGNFPGRFSGRQFSNSRSEMNVSTLELGDSALYLCASSPWTGSPHSYEQYFGPGTRLTVT.

V is TRBV7-2 and J is TRBJ2-5; possibly TRBD1 or TRBD2 for D (6 bases each). CDR1 SGHTA and CDR2 FQGNSA come from the germline V gene. The CDR3 covers 14 residues. Trimming cost V 5 bases and J 3 bases, with 13 bases left between them. The CDR3 reads CASSAHGGKETQYF. The CDR3 nucleotides are TGTGCCAGCAGCGCCCACGGGGGCAAAGAGACCCAGTACTTC.

This chain joins TRBV4-1 and TRBJ2-7; 9 bases agree with TRBD2. The trim removed 2 bases at V and 3 bases at J, leaving 5 bases unmatched. The CDR3 extends over 15 amino acids. Germline V gene sequence: CDR1 MGHRA, CDR2 YSYEKL. CDR3 DNA: TGCGCCAGCAGCCAAAGACTAGCGGACAGCTACGAGCAGTACTTC. Its protein is CASSQRLADSYEQYF.